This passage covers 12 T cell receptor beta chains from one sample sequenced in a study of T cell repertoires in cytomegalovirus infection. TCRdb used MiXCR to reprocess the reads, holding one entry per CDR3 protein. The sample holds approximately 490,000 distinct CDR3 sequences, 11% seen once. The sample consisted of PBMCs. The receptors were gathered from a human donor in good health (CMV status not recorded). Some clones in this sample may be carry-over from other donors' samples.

DNA of the CDR3: TGCGCCAGCAGCCCTTTAGGGACCGGCGGTGAGCAGTTCTTC. Protein product: CASSPLGTGGEQFF. The rearrangement joins TRBV5-1 to TRBJ2-1, with D possibly being TRBD1 or TRBD2 (5 bases each). Trimming removed 4 bases at V and 9 bases at J, with 17 bases between. Germline assignment: CDR1 SGHRS and CDR2 YFSETQ. The CDR3 runs 14 residues.

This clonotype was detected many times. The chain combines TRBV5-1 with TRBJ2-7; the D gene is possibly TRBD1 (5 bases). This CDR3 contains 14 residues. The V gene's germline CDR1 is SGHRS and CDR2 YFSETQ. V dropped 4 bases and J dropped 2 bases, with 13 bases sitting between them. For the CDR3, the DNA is TGCGCCAGCAGCCGGACACGGCCAACCTACGAGCAGTACTTC. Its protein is CASSRTRPTYEQYF.

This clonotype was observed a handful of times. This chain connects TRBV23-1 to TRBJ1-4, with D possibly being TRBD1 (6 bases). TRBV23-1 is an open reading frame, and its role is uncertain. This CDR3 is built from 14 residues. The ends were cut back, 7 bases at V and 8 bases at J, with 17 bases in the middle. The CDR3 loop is CASIIIQGGEKLFF. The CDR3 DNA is TGCGCCAGCATCATTATACAGGGAGGGGAAAAACTGTTTTTT.

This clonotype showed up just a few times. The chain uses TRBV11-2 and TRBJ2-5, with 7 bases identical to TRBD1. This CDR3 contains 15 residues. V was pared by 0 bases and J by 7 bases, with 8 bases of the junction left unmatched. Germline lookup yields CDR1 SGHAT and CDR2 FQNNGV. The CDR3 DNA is TGTGCCAGCAGCTTAGACCCCGGGACAGTGGCGACCCAGTACTTC. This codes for CASSLDPGTVATQYF.

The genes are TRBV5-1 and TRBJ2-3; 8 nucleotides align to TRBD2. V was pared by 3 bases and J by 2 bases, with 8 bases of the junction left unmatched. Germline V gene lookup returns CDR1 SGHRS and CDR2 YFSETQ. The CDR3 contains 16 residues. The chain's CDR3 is CASSSPRGALTDTQYF. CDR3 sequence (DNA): TGCGCCAGCAGCTCTCCGCGGGGGGCGCTCACAGATACGCAGTATTTT.

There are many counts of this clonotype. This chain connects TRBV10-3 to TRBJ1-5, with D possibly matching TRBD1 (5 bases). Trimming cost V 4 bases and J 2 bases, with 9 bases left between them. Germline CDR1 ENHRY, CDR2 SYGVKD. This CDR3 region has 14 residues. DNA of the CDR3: TGTGCCATCAGTGGGAGGGACGGCAATCAGCCCCAGCATTTT. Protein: CAISGRDGNQPQHF.

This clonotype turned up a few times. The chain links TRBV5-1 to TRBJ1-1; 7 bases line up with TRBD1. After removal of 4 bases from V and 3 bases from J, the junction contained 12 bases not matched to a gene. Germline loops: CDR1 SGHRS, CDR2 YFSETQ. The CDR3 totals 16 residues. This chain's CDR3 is CASSPPGGTGDTEAFF. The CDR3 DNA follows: TGCGCCAGCAGCCCCCCCGGGGGAACAGGGGACACTGAAGCTTTCTTT. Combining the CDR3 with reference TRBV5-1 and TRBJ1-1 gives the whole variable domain KAGVTQTPRYLIKTRGQQVTLSCSPISGHRSVSWYQQTPGQGLQFLFEYFSETQRNKGNFPGRFSGRQFSNSRSEMNVSTLELGDSALYLCASSPPGGTGDTEAFFGQGTRLTVV.

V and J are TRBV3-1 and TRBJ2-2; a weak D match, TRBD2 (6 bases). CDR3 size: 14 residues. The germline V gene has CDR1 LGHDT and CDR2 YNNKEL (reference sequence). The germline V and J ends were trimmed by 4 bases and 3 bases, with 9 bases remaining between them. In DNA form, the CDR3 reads TGTGCCAGCAGCCGGGGAGGACACACCGGGGAGCTGTTTTTT. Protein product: CASSRGGHTGELFF.

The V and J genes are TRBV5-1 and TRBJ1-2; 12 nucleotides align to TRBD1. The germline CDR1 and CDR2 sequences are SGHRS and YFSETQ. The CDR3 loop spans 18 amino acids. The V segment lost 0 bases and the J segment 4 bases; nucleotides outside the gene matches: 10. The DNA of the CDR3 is TGCGCCAGCAGCTTGGTGTCCGGGACAGGGGGCTTCTTCTATGGCTACACCTTC. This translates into CASSLVSGTGGFFYGYTF. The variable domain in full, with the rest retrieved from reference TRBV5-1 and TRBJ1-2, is KAGVTQTPRYLIKTRGQQVTLSCSPISGHRSVSWYQQTPGQGLQFLFEYFSETQRNKGNFPGRFSGRQFSNSRSEMNVSTLELGDSALYLCASSLVSGTGGFFYGYTFGSGTRLTVV.

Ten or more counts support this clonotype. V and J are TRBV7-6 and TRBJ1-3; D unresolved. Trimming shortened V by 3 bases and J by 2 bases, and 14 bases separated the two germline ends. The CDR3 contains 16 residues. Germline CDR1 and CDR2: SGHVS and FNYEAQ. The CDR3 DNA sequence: TGTGCCAGCAGCTTCAGGTCGGGAGGAACTGGAAACACCATATATTTT. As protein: CASSFRSGGTGNTIYF.

The CDR3 protein is CAWSASGSLNEQFF. The CDR3 DNA is TGTGCCTGGAGTGCTTCCGGGAGTCTTAATGAGCAGTTCTTC. The chain links TRBV30 to TRBJ2-1, with D perhaps matching TRBD2 (6 bases). Germline V lookup: CDR1 GTSNPN, CDR2 SVGIG (reference sequence). The CDR3 is 14 amino acids. V was cut by 1 base and J by 7 bases, with 14 bases left in between.

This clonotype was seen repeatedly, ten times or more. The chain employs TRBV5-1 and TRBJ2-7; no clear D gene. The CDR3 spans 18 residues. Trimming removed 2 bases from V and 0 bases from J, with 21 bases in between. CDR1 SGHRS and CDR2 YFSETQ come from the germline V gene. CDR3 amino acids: CASSFAGRLTSSSYEQYF. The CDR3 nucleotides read TGCGCCAGCAGCTTCGCCGGCCGGCTTACCAGCAGCTCCTACGAGCAGTACTTC. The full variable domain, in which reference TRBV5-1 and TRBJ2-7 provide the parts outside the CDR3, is KAGVTQTPRYLIKTRGQQVTLSCSPISGHRSVSWYQQTPGQGLQFLFEYFSETQRNKGNFPGRFSGRQFSNSRSEMNVSTLELGDSALYLCASSFAGRLTSSSYEQYFGPGTRLTVT.